This paragraph reports one TCR beta chain. The data were obtained in a study of blood T cell repertoires in COVID-19. Study background: Acute and convalescent COVID-19 samples came from the United States, Italy and Spain. Nucleic acid was either cDNA or gDNA, and it came from T cells, B-cell-depleted T cells, or PBMCs.

Authors' analysis steps: Amplification of reference gene primers was used by the study to estimate nucleated cell counts. TCRdb's copy holds only in-frame clones and misses some; the assay was immunoSEQ multiplex PCR. V and J calls and clone size are those listed in that table; D and trimming were worked out from the DNA. The table lists about 55,000 clones, roughly nine tenths of them singletons. The clonotype comes from a man aged 40-50 years with acute or convalescent COVID-19. Material for sequencing was peripheral blood.

This CDR3 is CASSRPGTGSYGYTF. In DNA, the CDR3 is TGTGCCAGCTCACGTCCCGGGACAGGGTCCTATGGCTACACCTTC. The V call is TRBV18, the J call TRBJ1-2; 9 nucleotides match TRBD1. The junction had 7 bases not matched to a gene; V was cut back by 4 bases and J by 4 bases. This CDR3 has 15 amino acids. From germline, CDR1 is KGHSH and CDR2 LQKENI.